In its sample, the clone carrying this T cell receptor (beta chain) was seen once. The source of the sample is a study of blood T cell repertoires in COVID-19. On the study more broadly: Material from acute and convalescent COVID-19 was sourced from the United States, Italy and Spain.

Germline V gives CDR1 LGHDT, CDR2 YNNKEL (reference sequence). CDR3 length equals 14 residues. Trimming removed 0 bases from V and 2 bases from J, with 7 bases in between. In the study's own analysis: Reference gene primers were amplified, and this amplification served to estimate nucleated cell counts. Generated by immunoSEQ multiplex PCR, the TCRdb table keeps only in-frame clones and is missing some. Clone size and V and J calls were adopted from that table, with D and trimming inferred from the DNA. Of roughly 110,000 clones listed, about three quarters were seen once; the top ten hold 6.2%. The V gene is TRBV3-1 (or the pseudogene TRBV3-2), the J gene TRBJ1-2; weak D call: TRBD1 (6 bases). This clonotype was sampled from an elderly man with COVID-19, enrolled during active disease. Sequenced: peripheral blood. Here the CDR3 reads CASSQDRGNYGYTF. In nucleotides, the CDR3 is TGTGCCAGCAGCCAAGACAGGGGAAACTATGGCTACACCTTC.